Sequencing of this TCR beta chain was carried out in a study of blood T cell repertoires in COVID-19. Study at large: COVID-19 samples from acute and convalescent phases originated in the United States, Italy and Spain.

Per the study methods: Amplifying reference gene primers gave estimates of nucleated cell counts. The assay was immunoSEQ multiplex PCR, and TCRdb's table has in-frame clones only and misses some. The V and J calls and clone size come from that table; D and trimming were worked out from the DNA. This sample yields some 400,000 clones, of which about 87% are seen a single time; about 10% belongs to the top ten. This clone was seen only once. This sequence originates from a woman aged 25 to 39 with COVID-19, enrolled during active disease. Material: peripheral blood.

CDR3 coding DNA: TGTGCCAGCAGCGGGGGAGCAACTAATGAAAAACTGTTTTTT. Translation: CASSGGATNEKLFF. This sequence joins TRBV9 and TRBJ1-4, with D unresolved. The germline V gene has CDR1 SGDLS and CDR2 YYNGEE. The CDR3 contains 14 residues. Trimming took 3 bases from V and 0 from J, leaving 6 bases between them.